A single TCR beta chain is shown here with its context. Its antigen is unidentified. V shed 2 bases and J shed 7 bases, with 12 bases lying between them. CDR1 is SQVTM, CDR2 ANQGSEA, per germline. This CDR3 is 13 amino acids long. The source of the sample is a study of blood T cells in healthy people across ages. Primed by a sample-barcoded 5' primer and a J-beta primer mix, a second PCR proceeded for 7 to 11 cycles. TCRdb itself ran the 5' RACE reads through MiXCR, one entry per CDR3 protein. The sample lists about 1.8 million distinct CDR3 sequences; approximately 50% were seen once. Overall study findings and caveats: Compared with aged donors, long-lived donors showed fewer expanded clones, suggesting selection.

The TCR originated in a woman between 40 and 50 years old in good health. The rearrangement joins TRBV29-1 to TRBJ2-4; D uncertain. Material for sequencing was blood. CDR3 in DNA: TGCAGCGTTGAAAACGACCTCATGAACATTCAGTACTTC. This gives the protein CSVENDLMNIQYF.